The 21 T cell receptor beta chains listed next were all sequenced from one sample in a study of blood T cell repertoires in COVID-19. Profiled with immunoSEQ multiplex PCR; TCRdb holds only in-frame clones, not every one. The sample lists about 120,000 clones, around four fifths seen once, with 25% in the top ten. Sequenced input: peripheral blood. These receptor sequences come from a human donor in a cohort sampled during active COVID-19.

The CDR3 bases are TGTGCCACTAGGACAGGGATAGGAAACACCATATATTTT. Its protein product is CATRTGIGNTIYF. The V call is TRBV6-5, the J call TRBJ1-3, with TRBD1 identical over 8 bases. The CDR3 sequence is 13 residues long. J lost 4 bases, V lost 10 bases, and 6 bases had no gene match. Looked up from germline, CDR1 is MNHEY and CDR2 is SVGAGI.

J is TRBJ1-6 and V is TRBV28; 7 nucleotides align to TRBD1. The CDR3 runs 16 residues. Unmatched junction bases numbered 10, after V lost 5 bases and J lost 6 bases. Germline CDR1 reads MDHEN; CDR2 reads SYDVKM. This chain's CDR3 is CASSVITGAANSPLHF. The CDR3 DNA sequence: TGTGCCAGCAGTGTAATAACAGGGGCCGCTAATTCACCCCTCCACTTT.

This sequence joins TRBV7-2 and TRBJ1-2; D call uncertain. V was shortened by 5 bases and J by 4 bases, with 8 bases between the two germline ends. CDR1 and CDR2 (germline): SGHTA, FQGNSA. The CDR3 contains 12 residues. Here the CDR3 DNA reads TGTGCCAGCAGCCCGAGCCTCTATGGCTACACCTTC. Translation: CASSPSLYGYTF.

CDR3 residues: CASSIQGTYGYTF. The CDR3 DNA follows: TGTGCCAGTAGTATTCAGGGTACATACGGCTACACCTTC. The V gene is TRBV19, the J gene TRBJ1-2, with D perhaps TRBD1 (5 bases). Looked up from germline, CDR1 is LNHDA and CDR2 is SQIVND (reference sequence). Trimming removed 3 bases from V and 8 bases from J, with 13 bases in between. This CDR3 contains 13 residues.

CDR3 loop: CSVGGQPSSNYGYTF. The CDR3 coding sequence is TGCAGCGTTGGAGGACAGCCTTCCTCTAACTATGGCTACACCTTC. The V gene is TRBV29-1, the J gene TRBJ1-2; D might be TRBD1 (6 bases). The CDR3 has 15 residues. Germline CDR1 SQVTM, CDR2 ANQGSEA. V was shortened by 4 bases and J by 0 bases, with 15 bases between the two germline ends. Together with reference TRBV29-1 and TRBJ1-2, the CDR3 gives the full variable domain: SAVISQKPSRDICQRGTSLTIQCQVDSQVTMMFWYRQQPGQSLTLIATANQGSEATYESGFVIDKFPISRPNLTFSTLTVSNMSPEDSSIYLCSVGGQPSSNYGYTFGSGTRLTVV.

The CDR3 sequence is CASSYNSRGGEQYF. CDR3 coding DNA: TGTGCCAGCAGTTACAATTCCAGGGGTGGCGAGCAGTACTTC. The genes are TRBV6-5 and TRBJ2-7; D is perhaps TRBD1 (6 bases). Trimming took 2 bases from V and 6 from J, leaving 14 bases between them. CDR1 is MNHEY, CDR2 SVGAGI, per germline. This CDR3 contains 14 residues.

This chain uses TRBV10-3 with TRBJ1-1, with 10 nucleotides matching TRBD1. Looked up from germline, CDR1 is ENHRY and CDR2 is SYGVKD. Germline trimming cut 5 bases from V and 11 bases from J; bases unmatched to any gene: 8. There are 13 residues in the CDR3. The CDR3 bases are TGTGCCATCAGTCTGAGGCCGGGACAGGGGGCTTTCTTT. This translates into CAISLRPGQGAFF.

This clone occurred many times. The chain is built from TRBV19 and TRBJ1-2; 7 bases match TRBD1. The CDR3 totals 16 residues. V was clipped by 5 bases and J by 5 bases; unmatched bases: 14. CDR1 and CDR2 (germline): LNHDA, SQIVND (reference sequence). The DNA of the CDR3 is TGTGCCAGTAGTGCTACAGGGGCCTCCCGTATGTATGGCTACACCTTC. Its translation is CASSATGASRMYGYTF.

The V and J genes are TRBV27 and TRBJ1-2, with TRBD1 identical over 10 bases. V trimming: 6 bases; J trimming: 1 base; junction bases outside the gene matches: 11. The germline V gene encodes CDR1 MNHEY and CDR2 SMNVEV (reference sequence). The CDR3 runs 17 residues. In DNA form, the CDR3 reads TGTGCCAGCAGGAAGGACCCCGGGACAGGGGATAACTATGGCTACACCTTC. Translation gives CASRKDPGTGDNYGYTF.

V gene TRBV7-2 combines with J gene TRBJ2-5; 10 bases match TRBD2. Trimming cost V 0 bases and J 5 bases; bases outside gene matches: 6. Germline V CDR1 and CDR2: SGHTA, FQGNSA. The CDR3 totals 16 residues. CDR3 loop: CASSLAGAGGVETQYF. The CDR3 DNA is TGTGCCAGCAGCTTAGCCGGAGCGGGGGGGGTGGAGACCCAGTACTTC.

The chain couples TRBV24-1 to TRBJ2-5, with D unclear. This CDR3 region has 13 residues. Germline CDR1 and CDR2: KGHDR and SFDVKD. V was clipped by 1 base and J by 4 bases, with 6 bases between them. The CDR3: CATSDFPRETQYF. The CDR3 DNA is TGTGCCACCAGTGATTTCCCCCGAGAGACCCAGTACTTC.

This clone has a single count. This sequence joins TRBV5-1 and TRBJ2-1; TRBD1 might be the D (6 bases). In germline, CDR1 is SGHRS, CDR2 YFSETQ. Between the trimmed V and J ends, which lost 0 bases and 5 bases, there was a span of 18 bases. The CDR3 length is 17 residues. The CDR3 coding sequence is TGCGCCAGCAGCTTGGGAGTTGGGACCCCAGGGGACAATGAGCAGTTCTTC. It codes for CASSLGVGTPGDNEQFF.

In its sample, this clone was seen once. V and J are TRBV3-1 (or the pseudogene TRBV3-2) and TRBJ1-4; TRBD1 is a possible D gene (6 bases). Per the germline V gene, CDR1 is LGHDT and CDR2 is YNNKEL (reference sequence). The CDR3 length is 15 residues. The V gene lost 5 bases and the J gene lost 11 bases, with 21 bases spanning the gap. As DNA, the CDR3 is TGTGCCAGCAGCAACCAACACAGGGCCTCGGCGAAACTGTTTTTT. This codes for CASSNQHRASAKLFF.

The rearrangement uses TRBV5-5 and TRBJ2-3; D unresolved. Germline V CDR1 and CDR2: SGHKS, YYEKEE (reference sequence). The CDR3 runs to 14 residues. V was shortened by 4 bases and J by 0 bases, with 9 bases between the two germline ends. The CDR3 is CASSLDLSTDTQYF. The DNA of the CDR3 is TGTGCCAGCAGCCTTGACTTGAGCACAGATACGCAGTATTTT.

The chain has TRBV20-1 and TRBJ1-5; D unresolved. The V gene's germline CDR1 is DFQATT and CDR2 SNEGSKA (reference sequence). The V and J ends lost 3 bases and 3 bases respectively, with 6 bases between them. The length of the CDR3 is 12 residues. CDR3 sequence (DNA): TGCAGTGCTAGTCAGAACAATCAGCCCCAGCATTTT. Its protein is CSASQNNQPQHF.

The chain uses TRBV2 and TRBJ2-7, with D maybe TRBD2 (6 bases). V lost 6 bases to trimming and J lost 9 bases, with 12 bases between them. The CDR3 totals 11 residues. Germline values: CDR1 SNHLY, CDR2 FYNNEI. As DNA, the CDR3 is TGTGCCAGCAGAACGCGGGAACGGCAGTACTTC. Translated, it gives CASRTRERQYF.

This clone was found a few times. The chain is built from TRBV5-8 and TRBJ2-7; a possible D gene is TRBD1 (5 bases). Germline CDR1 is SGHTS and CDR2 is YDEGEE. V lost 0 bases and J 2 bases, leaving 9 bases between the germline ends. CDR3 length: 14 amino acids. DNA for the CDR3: TGTGCCAGCAGCTTGGTGGACAAAGCCTACGAGCAGTACTTC. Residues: CASSLVDKAYEQYF.

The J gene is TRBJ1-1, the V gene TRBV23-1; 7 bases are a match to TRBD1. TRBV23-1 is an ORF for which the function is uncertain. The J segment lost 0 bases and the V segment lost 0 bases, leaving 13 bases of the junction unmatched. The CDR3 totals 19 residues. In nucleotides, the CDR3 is TGCGCCAGCAGTCAATCAACCCCCGGCAGGGGGGACATGAACACTGAAGCTTTCTTT. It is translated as CASSQSTPGRGDMNTEAFF.

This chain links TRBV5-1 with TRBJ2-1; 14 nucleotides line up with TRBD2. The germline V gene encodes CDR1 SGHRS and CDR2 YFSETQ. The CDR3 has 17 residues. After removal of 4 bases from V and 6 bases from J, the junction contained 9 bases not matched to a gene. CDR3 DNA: TGCGCCAGCAGCCGACGGACTAGCGGGGGGCCTCTCAATGAGCAGTTCTTC. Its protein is CASSRRTSGGPLNEQFF. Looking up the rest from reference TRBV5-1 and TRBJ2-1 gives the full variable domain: KAGVTQTPRYLIKTRGQQVTLSCSPISGHRSVSWYQQTPGQGLQFLFEYFSETQRNKGNFPGRFSGRQFSNSRSEMNVSTLELGDSALYLCASSRRTSGGPLNEQFFGPGTRLTVL.

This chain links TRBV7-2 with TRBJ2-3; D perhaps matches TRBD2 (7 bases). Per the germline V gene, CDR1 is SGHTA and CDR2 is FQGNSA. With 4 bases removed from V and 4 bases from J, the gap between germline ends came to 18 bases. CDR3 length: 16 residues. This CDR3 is CASSSDLEGGSDTQYF. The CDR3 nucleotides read TGTGCCAGCAGCTCCGACCTAGAGGGGGGGTCAGATACGCAGTATTTT.

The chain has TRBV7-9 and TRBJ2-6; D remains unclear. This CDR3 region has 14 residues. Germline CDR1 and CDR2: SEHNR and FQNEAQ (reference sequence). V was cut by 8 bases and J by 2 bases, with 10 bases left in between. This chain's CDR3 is CASSRSAGANVLTF. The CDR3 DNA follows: TGTGCCAGCTCGAGGTCGGCTGGGGCCAACGTCCTGACTTTC.